This T cell receptor beta chain was documented in a study of blood T cell repertoires in COVID-19. At the level of the study: Samples representing acute and convalescent COVID-19 were sourced from the United States, Italy and Spain. In each case, the material was cDNA or gDNA derived from T cells, B-cell-depleted T cells, or PBMCs.

Authors' analysis steps: How many nucleated cells were present was estimated from reference gene primer amplification. Assay used: immunoSEQ multiplex PCR; TCRdb lists only in-frame clones, some missing. That table is the source of V, J and clone size, and D and trimming were worked out from the DNA. The profile covers 70,000 to 85,000 clones, with roughly four fifths appearing a single time and about 9% taken by the ten largest. Germline CDR1 reads SGHRS; CDR2 reads YFSETQ. The length of the CDR3 is 16 residues. The chain employs TRBV5-1 and TRBJ2-2; possible D gene TRBD1, 6 bases. This clonotype was sampled from a human donor in a cohort sampled during active COVID-19. The sample taken for sequencing was peripheral blood. The CDR3 sequence is CANPPGHRESTGELFF. The DNA of the CDR3 is TGCGCTAACCCACCGGGACACCGAGAAAGCACCGGGGAGCTGTTTTTT.